The clone carrying this T cell receptor (beta chain) showed up many times. Trimming removed 5 bases from V and 2 bases from J, with 15 bases in between. The CDR3 totals 16 residues. The data stem from a study of T cells in Graves' hyperthyroidism and ophthalmopathy. On the study more broadly: Peripheral blood was acquired at first diagnosis, ahead of any therapy whatsoever.

The definition of stable Graves' hyperthyroidism was no ophthalmopathy progression within 18 months. There were TCR beta CDR3 regions amplified from RNA transcripts. HTBI primers were employed in a first-round RT-PCR of the TCR CDR3. TCRdb re-analysed the multiplex PCR reads in MiXCR, keeping a single row per CDR3 protein. The repertoire has hundreds of thousands of distinct CDR3 sequences, 12% to 15% of them found once; the top ten carry around 13%. The sample consisted of blood. The chain links TRBV12-3 or TRBV12-4 to TRBJ2-2, with D hard to call. The receptor's source is a woman aged 40 to 50 with Graves' hyperthyroidism. CDR3 coding DNA: TGTGCCAGCAGTCCACACTCCGGGTCAAACACCGGGGAGCTGTTTTTT. This gives the protein CASSPHSGSNTGELFF.